Presented here are 13 T cell receptor beta chains from one specimen sequenced in a study of CD8+ T cells in alopecia areata listed by TCRdb under 2018. The treatment or condition label of this sample denotes: oral pan-JAK inhibitor, 5-10 mg twice daily. Receptors were amplified or captured by the immunoSEQ multiplex PCR assay. For TCR sequencing, RNA was extracted from every sample and reverse transcribed into cDNA to serve as template. Drawn from immuneACCESS, this table holds only the in-frame rearrangements with V and J called that TCRdb kept. Clones are partly lost; checked studies trace under half to an unresolved V gene and leave the rest unexplained. This sample lists 180,000 or so clones; 51% were detected once. The top ten constitute around 9.1% of the sample. This sample comprised CD8+ T cells sorted from blood, obtained at week 52, from a patient treated with tofacitinib. The receptor source for this set is a human donor with alopecia areata.

The CDR3 DNA sequence: TGTGCCAGCAGCTTAGATCTGGTCACTGAAGCTTTCTTT. It specifies CASSLDLVTEAFF. V gene TRBV11-2 combines with J gene TRBJ1-1, with unresolved D. The CDR3 has 13 amino acids. Trimming pared 0 bases from V and 4 bases from J, leaving 6 bases between. Germline CDR1 and CDR2: SGHAT and FQNNGV.

Only a few counts were recorded for this clone. The chain carries TRBV29-1 and TRBJ1-1; D is uncertain. The CDR3 totals 11 residues. With 4 bases removed from V and 1 base from J, the gap between germline ends came to 4 bases. The germline gives CDR1 SQVTM, CDR2 ANQGSEA. CDR3 region: CSVVANTEAFF. In nucleotides, the CDR3 is TGCAGCGTTGTTGCGAACACTGAAGCTTTCTTT.

The chain employs TRBV30 and TRBJ1-1; tentatively, D is TRBD1 (5 bases). The germline gives CDR1 GTSNPN, CDR2 SVGIG (reference sequence). The V end lost 5 bases, the J end lost 5 bases, and 15 bases lay between the germline ends. This CDR3 has 13 residues. The CDR3 DNA reads as TGTGCCTGGGCCTTGGGGGACCTGACTGAAGCTTTCTTT. Its translation: CAWALGDLTEAFF.

In DNA form, the CDR3 reads TGTGCCTGGAGTATGGGACAGGGGGTTGCTTTCTTT. This encodes CAWSMGQGVAFF. V is TRBV30 and J is TRBJ1-1, with 11 bases that match TRBD1. The CDR3 sequence is 12 residues long. Germline loops: CDR1 GTSNPN, CDR2 SVGIG (reference sequence). J was trimmed by 11 bases and V by 2 bases; bases with no gene match: 4.

The J gene is TRBJ2-3, the V gene TRBV9; the match to TRBD1 covers 10 bases. Germline lookup yields CDR1 SGDLS and CDR2 YYNGEE. The J segment lost 0 bases and the V segment lost 0 bases, leaving 7 bases of the junction unmatched. The CDR3 contains 18 residues. CDR3 bases: TGTGCCAGCAGCGTAGCTAGGACAGGGGGAGCTAGCACAGATACGCAGTATTTT. It is translated as CASSVARTGGASTDTQYF.

This clone was detected a few times. This chain links TRBV30 with TRBJ2-7; D gene unclear. Germline lookup yields CDR1 GTSNPN and CDR2 SVGIG (reference sequence). The CDR3 is 12 residues long. Trimming pared 5 bases from V and 1 base from J, leaving 9 bases between. The CDR3 protein is CAWDKRSYEQYF. The DNA of the CDR3 is TGTGCCTGGGATAAAAGATCCTACGAGCAGTACTTC. The full variable domain, with the rest looked up from reference TRBV30 and TRBJ2-7, is SQTIHQWPATLVQPVGSPLSLECTVEGTSNPNLYWYRQAAGRGLQLLFYSVGIGQISSEVPQNLSASRPQDRQFILSSKKLLLSDSGFYLCAWDKRSYEQYFGPGTRLTVT.

The V gene is TRBV27, the J gene TRBJ2-5; TRBD1 matches at 8 bases. The J call may be mistaken, given a closer DNA end match to TRBJ2-7. The CDR3 has 13 amino acids. The germline CDR1 and CDR2 sequences are MNHEY and SMNVEV (reference sequence). The DNA of the CDR3 is TGTGCCAGCAGTTTCGGGACAGGTTCCGAGCAGTACTTC. Translated: CASSFGTGSEQYF.

This clone was seen more than once but under ten times. V usage is TRBV30 and J usage is TRBJ2-7; 9 positions match TRBD1. The V gene end was trimmed by 3 bases and the J gene end by 7 bases; junction bases not matched to a gene: 7. CDR1 is GTSNPN, CDR2 SVGIG, per germline (reference sequence). The CDR3 extends over 13 amino acids. CDR3 in DNA: TGTGCCTGGAGCCACGACAGGGGGGGGGAGCAGTACTTC. Protein product: CAWSHDRGGEQYF.

The chain has TRBV30 and TRBJ2-1; a possible D gene is TRBD2 (5 bases). V dropped 2 bases and J dropped 3 bases, with 14 bases sitting between them. This CDR3 contains 15 residues. Germline V lookup: CDR1 GTSNPN, CDR2 SVGIG (reference sequence). CDR3 region: CAWSRQRQYYNEQFF. The DNA for the CDR3 is TGTGCCTGGAGTCGGCAGCGGCAATACTACAATGAGCAGTTCTTC.

This chain joins TRBV30 and TRBJ2-2; tentatively, D is TRBD1 (5 bases). The CDR3 sequence is 13 residues long. Germline V gives CDR1 GTSNPN, CDR2 SVGIG (reference sequence). V was shortened by 2 bases and J by 6 bases, with 10 bases between the two germline ends. The CDR3 loop is CAWSPDSPGELFF. CDR3 sequence (DNA): TGTGCCTGGAGTCCAGACAGCCCCGGGGAGCTGTTTTTT.

V gene TRBV11-2 combines with J gene TRBJ2-3, with TRBD1 matching 9 bases. Germline CDR1 SGHAT, CDR2 FQNNGV. With 1 base clipped from V and 3 bases from J, the junction kept 5 bases outside the gene matches. This CDR3 is 16 amino acids long. The CDR3: CASSLGRDRVTDTQYF. The CDR3 DNA follows: TGTGCCAGCAGCTTAGGACGGGACAGGGTAACAGATACGCAGTATTTT.

V gene TRBV4-1 combines with J gene TRBJ2-3; D might be TRBD2 (5 bases). The V gene's germline CDR1 is MGHRA and CDR2 YSYEKL. The V gene lost 1 base and the J gene lost 8 bases, with 13 bases spanning the gap. The CDR3 runs 14 residues. The CDR3 loop reads CASSQVRLAGTQYF. CDR3 nucleotides: TGCGCCAGCAGCCAAGTTAGGCTAGCTGGTACGCAGTATTTT.

V usage is TRBV27 and J usage is TRBJ2-7; 8 bases map to TRBD1. Looked up from germline, CDR1 is MNHEY and CDR2 is SMNVEV (reference sequence). This CDR3 has 15 amino acids. V lost 1 base and J lost 0; bases outside the gene matches: 2. The CDR3 DNA reads as TGTGCCAGCAGTTTATGGACAGGGACCTCCTACGAGCAGTACTTC. Encoded protein: CASSLWTGTSYEQYF.